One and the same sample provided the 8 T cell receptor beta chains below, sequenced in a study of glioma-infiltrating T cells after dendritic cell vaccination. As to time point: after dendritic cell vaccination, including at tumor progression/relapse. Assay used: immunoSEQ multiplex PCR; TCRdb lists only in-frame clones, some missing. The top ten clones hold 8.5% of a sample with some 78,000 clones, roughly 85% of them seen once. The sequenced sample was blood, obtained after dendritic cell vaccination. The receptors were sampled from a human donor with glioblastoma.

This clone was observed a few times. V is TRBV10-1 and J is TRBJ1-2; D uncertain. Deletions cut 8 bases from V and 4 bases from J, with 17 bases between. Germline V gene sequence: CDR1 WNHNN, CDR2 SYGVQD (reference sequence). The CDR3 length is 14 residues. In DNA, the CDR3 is TGCGCCAGCCCCTGTCCAGTAGGAGGCTATGGCTACACCTTC. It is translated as CASPCPVGGYGYTF.

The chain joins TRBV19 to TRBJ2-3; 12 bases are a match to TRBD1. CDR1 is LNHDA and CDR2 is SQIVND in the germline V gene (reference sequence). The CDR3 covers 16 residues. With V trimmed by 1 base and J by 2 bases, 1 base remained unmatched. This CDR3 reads CASSIGGQGATDTQYF. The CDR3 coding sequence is TGTGCCAGTAGTATAGGGGGACAGGGGGCCACAGATACGCAGTATTTT.

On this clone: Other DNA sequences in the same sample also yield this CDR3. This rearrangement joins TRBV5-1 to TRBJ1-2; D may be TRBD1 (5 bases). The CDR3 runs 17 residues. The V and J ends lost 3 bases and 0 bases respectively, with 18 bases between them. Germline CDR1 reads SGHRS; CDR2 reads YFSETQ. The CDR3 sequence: CASSSTPGDRANYGYTF. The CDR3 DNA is TGCGCCAGCAGCTCCACGCCGGGGGATAGAGCTAACTATGGCTACACCTTC.

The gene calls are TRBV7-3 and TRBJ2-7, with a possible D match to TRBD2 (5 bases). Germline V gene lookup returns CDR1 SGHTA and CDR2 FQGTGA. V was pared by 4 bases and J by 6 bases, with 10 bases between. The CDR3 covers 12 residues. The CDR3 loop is CASSSPRGEQYF. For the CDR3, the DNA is TGTGCCAGCAGCTCCCCCCGGGGCGAGCAGTACTTC.

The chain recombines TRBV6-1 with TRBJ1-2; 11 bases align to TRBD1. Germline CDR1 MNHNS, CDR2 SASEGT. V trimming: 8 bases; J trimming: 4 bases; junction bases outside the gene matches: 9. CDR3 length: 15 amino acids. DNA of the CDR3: TGTGCCAGCCTCCCAGGGACAGGGGGAGTCTATGGCTACACCTTC. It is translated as CASLPGTGGVYGYTF.

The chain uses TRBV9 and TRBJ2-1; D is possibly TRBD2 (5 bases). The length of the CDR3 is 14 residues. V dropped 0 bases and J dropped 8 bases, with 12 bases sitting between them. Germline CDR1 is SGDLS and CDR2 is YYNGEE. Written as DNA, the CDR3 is TGTGCCAGCAGCGTAGGGACGTCCGGGGATGAGCAGTTCTTC. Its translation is CASSVGTSGDEQFF. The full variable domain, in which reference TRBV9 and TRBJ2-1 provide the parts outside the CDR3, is DSGVTQTPKHLITATGQRVTLRCSPRSGDLSVYWYQQSLDQGLQFLIQYYNGEERAKGNILERFSAQQFPDLHSELNLSSLELGDSALYFCASSVGTSGDEQFFGPGTRLTVL.

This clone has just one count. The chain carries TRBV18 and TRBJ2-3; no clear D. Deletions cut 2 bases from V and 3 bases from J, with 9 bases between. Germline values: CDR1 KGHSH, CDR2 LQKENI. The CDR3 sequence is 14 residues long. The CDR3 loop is CASSPIPGTDTQYF. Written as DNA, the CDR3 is TGTGCCAGCTCACCAATCCCGGGTACAGATACGCAGTATTTT.

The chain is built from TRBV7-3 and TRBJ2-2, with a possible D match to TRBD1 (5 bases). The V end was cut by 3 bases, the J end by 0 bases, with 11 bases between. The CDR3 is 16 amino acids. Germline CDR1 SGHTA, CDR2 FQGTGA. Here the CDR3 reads CASSFGGQANTGELFF. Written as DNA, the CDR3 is TGTGCCAGCAGCTTTGGCGGACAAGCGAACACCGGGGAGCTGTTTTTT. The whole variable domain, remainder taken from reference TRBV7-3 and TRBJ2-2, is GAGVSQTPSNKVTEKGKYVELRCDPISGHTALYWYRQSLGQGPEFLIYFQGTGAADDSGLPNDRFFAVRPEGSVSTLKIQRTERGDSAVYLCASSFGGQANTGELFFGEGSRLTVL.